This T cell receptor (beta chain) is from a study of blood T cell repertoires in COVID-19. Study information: Donors in the United States, Italy and Spain gave samples during acute or convalescent COVID-19. From T cells, B-cell-depleted T cells, or PBMCs came the material, which was cDNA or gDNA.

Here immunoSEQ multiplex PCR was the method, and the copy in TCRdb shows in-frame clones only, minus some. The profile covers 90,000 or so clones, with around 90% appearing a single time and roughly 4.5% taken by the ten largest. Germline-derived CDR1 and CDR2 are KGHSH and LQKENI. This CDR3 contains 14 residues. Deletions cut 3 bases from V and 7 bases from J, with 13 bases between. This chain uses TRBV18 with TRBJ2-1; D gene uncertain. The sample comprised peripheral blood. This TCR came from a woman of 80 years or more with active or convalescent COVID-19. The CDR3 region has the DNA TGTGCCAGCTCACCCGACACCGGCCAGAATGAGCAGTTCTTC. It translates to CASSPDTGQNEQFF. Drawing the rest from reference TRBV18 and TRBJ2-1, the complete variable domain is NAGVMQNPRHLVRRRGQEARLRCSPMKGHSHVYWYRQLPEEGLKFMVYLQKENIIDESGMPKERFSAEFPKEGPSILRIQQVVRGDSAAYFCASSPDTGQNEQFFGPGTRLTVL.